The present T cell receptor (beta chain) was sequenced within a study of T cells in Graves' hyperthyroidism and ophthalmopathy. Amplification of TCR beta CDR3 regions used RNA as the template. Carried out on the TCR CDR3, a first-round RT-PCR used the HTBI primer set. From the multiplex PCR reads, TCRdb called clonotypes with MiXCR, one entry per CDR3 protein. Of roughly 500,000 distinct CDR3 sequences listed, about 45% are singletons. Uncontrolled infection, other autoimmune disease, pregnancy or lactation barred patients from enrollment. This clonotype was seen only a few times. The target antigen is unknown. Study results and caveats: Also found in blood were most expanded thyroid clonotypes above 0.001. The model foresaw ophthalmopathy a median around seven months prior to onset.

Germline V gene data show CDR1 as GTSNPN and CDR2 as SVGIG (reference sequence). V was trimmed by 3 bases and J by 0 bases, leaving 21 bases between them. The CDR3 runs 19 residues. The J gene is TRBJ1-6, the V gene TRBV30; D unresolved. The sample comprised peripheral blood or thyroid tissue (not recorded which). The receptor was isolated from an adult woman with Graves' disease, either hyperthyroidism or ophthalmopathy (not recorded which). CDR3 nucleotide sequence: TGTGCCTGGAGAGGCGGGGTGGCAGGCCGTAGCTCCTATAATTCACCCCTCCACTTT. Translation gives CAWRGGVAGRSSYNSPLHF.